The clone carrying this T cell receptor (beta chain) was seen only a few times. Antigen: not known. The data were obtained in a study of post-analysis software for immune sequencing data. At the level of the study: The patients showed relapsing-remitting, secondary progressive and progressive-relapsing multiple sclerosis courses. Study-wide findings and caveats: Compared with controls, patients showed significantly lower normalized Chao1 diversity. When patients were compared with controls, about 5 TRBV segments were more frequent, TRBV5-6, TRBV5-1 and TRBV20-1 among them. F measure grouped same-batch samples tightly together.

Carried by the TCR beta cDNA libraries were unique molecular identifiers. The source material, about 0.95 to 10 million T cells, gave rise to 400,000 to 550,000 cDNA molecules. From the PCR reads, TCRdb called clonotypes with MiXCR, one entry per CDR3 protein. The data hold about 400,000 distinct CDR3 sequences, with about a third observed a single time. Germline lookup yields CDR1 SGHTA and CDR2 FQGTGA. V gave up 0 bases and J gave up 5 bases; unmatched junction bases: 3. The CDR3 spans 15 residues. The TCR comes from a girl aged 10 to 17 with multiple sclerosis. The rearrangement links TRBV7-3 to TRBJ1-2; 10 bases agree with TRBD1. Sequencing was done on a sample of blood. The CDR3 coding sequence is TGTGCCAGCAGCTTAACCGGGACAGGGGAATATGGCTACACCTTC. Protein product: CASSLTGTGEYGYTF.